The 23 T cell receptor beta chains below come from one sample, sequenced in a study of T cell responses to AZD1222 COVID-19 vaccine. Using immunoSEQ multiplex PCR, the repertoire was profiled, and TCRdb retains in-frame clones only, with some absent. The sample records about 150,000 clones, about nine tenths being singletons. Specimen: peripheral blood, collected 28 days after the second AZD1222 dose. The origin of the receptors is an adult who received the AZD1222 COVID-19 vaccine.

The V and J genes are TRBV7-2 and TRBJ1-2; D may be TRBD1 (5 bases). This CDR3 has 12 residues. The V gene lost 11 bases and the J gene lost 8 bases, with 18 bases spanning the gap. Germline V gene lookup returns CDR1 SGHTA and CDR2 FQGNSA. CDR3 loop: CAGTIGTGGYTF. DNA of the CDR3: TGTGCCGGGACCATAGGAACTGGAGGCTACACCTTC.

This chain joins TRBV5-6 and TRBJ1-5, with unresolved D. Germline lookup yields CDR1 SGHDT and CDR2 YYEEEE. Trimming shortened V by 0 bases and J by 6 bases, and 10 bases separated the two germline ends. The CDR3 extends over 14 amino acids. CDR3 loop: CASSLVGFGQPQHF. CDR3 DNA sequence: TGTGCCAGCAGCTTGGTCGGGTTTGGTCAGCCCCAGCATTTT.

This rearrangement joins TRBV27 to TRBJ1-2; a weak D match, TRBD1 (6 bases). The germline CDR1 and CDR2 sequences are MNHEY and SMNVEV (reference sequence). Deletions cut 6 bases from V and 4 bases from J, with 12 bases between. This CDR3 region has 13 residues. CDR3 sequence reads: CASRSGTSYGYTF. The DNA of the CDR3 is TGTGCCAGCAGGTCCGGGACAAGCTATGGCTACACCTTC.

The chain links TRBV18 to TRBJ1-1; 9 positions agree with TRBD1. CDR1 is KGHSH, CDR2 LQKENI, per germline. V was clipped by 4 bases and J by 7 bases; unmatched bases: 4. The length of the CDR3 is 13 residues. CDR3 DNA: TGTGCCAGCTCACAACAGGGGGCCAATGAAGCTTTCTTT. This translates into CASSQQGANEAFF.

The chain combines TRBV11-3 with TRBJ2-2, with D maybe TRBD2 (6 bases). Germline V gene lookup returns CDR1 SGHNT and CDR2 YENEEA. The CDR3 is made up of 15 amino acids. Trimming left V 3 bases short and J 3 bases short, with 11 bases between. CDR3 sequence (DNA): TGTGCCAGCAGCTTGGGGGGTCTATACACCGGGGAGCTGTTTTTT. Protein sequence: CASSLGGLYTGELFF.

V is TRBV2 and J is TRBJ2-1; the match to TRBD2 covers 8 bases. Losses at the gene ends were 5 bases for V and 4 bases for J; bases not matched to a gene: 7. The CDR3 runs 15 residues. Per the germline V gene, CDR1 is SNHLY and CDR2 is FYNNEI. CDR3: CASSQRESHYNEQFF. CDR3 in DNA: TGTGCCAGCAGTCAGCGGGAGTCGCATTACAATGAGCAGTTCTTC.

The chain has TRBV7-2 and TRBJ2-1, with D unclear. The CDR3 sequence is 15 residues long. Germline-derived CDR1 and CDR2 are SGHTA and FQGNSA. V shed 1 base and J shed 4 bases, with 11 bases lying between them. The CDR3 region has the DNA TGTGCCAGCAGCTTAGTGTGGGCAGCTTACAATGAGCAGTTCTTC. Translated, it gives CASSLVWAAYNEQFF.

The chain employs TRBV30 and TRBJ1-6, with 7 nucleotides matching TRBD1. The CDR3 has 13 residues. V shed 4 bases, J shed 7 bases, and the junction held 4 bases outside the gene matches. CDR1 and CDR2 from the germline V gene are GTSNPN and SVGIG (reference sequence). DNA for the CDR3: TGTGCCTGGACCCTAGGGGGCAATTCACCCCTCCACTTT. Amino acids: CAWTLGGNSPLHF.

V gene TRBV15 combines with J gene TRBJ1-4; unclear D gene. Germline V CDR1 and CDR2: LNHNV, YYDKDF (reference sequence). The CDR3 has 14 residues. V was clipped by 0 bases and J by 8 bases, with 10 bases between them. The CDR3, as DNA: TGTGCCACCAGCAGAGACCGAAATCGAGAAAAACTGTTTTTT. It yields the protein CATSRDRNREKLFF.

This rearrangement joins TRBV6-5 to TRBJ2-5; 9 bases are shared with TRBD2. CDR3 size: 13 residues. Germline V gives CDR1 MNHEY, CDR2 SVGAGI. The V gene end was trimmed by 6 bases and the J gene end by 4 bases; junction bases not matched to a gene: 3. The CDR3 spells CASSVLAGETQYF. CDR3 DNA: TGTGCCAGCAGCGTACTAGCGGGAGAGACCCAGTACTTC.

This chain joins TRBV5-8 and TRBJ2-7; no clear D. Germline V gene data show CDR1 as SGHTS and CDR2 as YDEGEE. V was shortened by 2 bases and J by 7 bases, with 7 bases between the two germline ends. The CDR3 loop spans 11 amino acids. CDR3 amino acids: CASSFLGEQYF. In DNA, the CDR3 is TGTGCCAGCAGCTTTCTAGGTGAGCAGTACTTC.

V usage is TRBV5-5 and J usage is TRBJ1-1; D is unresolved. V was cut by 1 base and J by 4 bases, with 11 bases left in between. This CDR3 is 14 amino acids long. Germline lookup yields CDR1 SGHKS and CDR2 YYEKEE (reference sequence). Here the CDR3 reads CASSLRAVATEAFF. Written as DNA, the CDR3 is TGTGCCAGCAGCTTGCGCGCAGTCGCCACTGAAGCTTTCTTT.

This rearrangement joins TRBV6-6 to TRBJ1-3; D is unclear. CDR3 length equals 14 residues. Looked up from germline, CDR1 is MNHNY and CDR2 is SVGAGI (reference sequence). The V end lost 7 bases, the J end lost 0 bases, and 10 bases lay between the germline ends. The CDR3 here is CASMYGDSGNTIYF. CDR3 nucleotide sequence: TGTGCCAGCATGTATGGGGACTCTGGAAACACCATATATTTT.

The J gene is TRBJ1-1, the V gene TRBV4-2, with a weak D call TRBD1 (6 bases). V lost 0 bases to trimming and J lost 5 bases, with 13 bases between them. Germline CDR1 is LGHNA and CDR2 is YNFKEQ. This CDR3 comprises 15 residues. In DNA form, the CDR3 reads TGTGCCAGCAGCCAAGATTCAGGGGTCGGGACTGAAGCTTTCTTT. It specifies CASSQDSGVGTEAFF.

This clone was seen a single time. This chain connects TRBV7-2 to TRBJ1-2; D unclear. Trimming took 5 bases from V and 7 from J, leaving 11 bases between them. Germline V lookup: CDR1 SGHTA, CDR2 FQGNSA. CDR3 length: 12 residues. In nucleotides, the CDR3 is TGTGCCAGCAGCCCCGAGGGTCGTGGCTACACCTTC. Translation gives CASSPEGRGYTF.

V and J are TRBV7-9 and TRBJ2-1, with D maybe TRBD2 (5 bases). CDR3 size: 15 residues. V dropped 4 bases and J dropped 0 bases, with 10 bases sitting between them. Germline loops: CDR1 SEHNR, CDR2 FQNEAQ (reference sequence). The CDR3 is CASSWVRDSYNEQFF. For the CDR3, the DNA is TGTGCCAGCAGCTGGGTCCGGGACTCCTACAATGAGCAGTTCTTC.

This clone was counted once. The J gene is TRBJ1-2, the V gene TRBV5-1; D remains ambiguous. This CDR3 comprises 17 residues. The germline V gene encodes CDR1 SGHRS and CDR2 YFSETQ. V lost 1 base and J 1 base, leaving 17 bases between the germline ends. CDR3 sequence (DNA): TGCGCCAGCAGCTTGACTAGGTCGATGGGGTATAACTATGGCTACACCTTC. Amino acid sequence: CASSLTRSMGYNYGYTF.

CDR3 loop: CASSPNPGLAGVNEQFF. CDR3 DNA sequence: TGTGCCAGCTCACCAAATCCGGGACTAGCGGGAGTCAATGAGCAGTTCTTC. The chain is built from TRBV18 and TRBJ2-1, with 14 bases lining up with TRBD2. The V gene's germline CDR1 is KGHSH and CDR2 LQKENI. V gave up 2 bases and J gave up 6 bases; unmatched junction bases: 6. CDR3 size: 17 residues.

CDR3 region: CASSGQQGEAEAFF. CDR3 nucleotides: TGTGCCAGCAGTGGTCAACAGGGCGAAGCTGAAGCTTTCTTT. V usage is TRBV2 and J usage is TRBJ1-1, with D possibly matching TRBD1 (6 bases). The CDR3 length is 14 residues. Trimming removed 4 bases at V and 6 bases at J, with 15 bases between. From germline, CDR1 is SNHLY and CDR2 FYNNEI.

This chain uses TRBV2 with TRBJ1-5; D is ambiguous. The CDR3 sequence is 14 residues long. V was clipped by 5 bases and J by 3 bases, with 11 bases between them. Germline CDR1 SNHLY, CDR2 FYNNEI. This CDR3 is CASSLRRDNQPQHF. The CDR3 DNA follows: TGTGCCAGCAGTCTACGTCGGGACAATCAGCCCCAGCATTTT.

The chain uses TRBV6-5 and TRBJ2-3, with TRBD1 identical over 8 bases. The J segment lost 8 bases and the V segment lost 4 bases, leaving 5 bases of the junction unmatched. Germline loops: CDR1 MNHEY, CDR2 SVGAGI. CDR3 length: 13 amino acids. The CDR3 DNA reads as TGTGCCAGCAGTTCCGGGACAGGAGGTACGCAGTATTTT. The encoded protein is CASSSGTGGTQYF.

This chain links TRBV12-2 with TRBJ1-5; the table names TRBD1, a call not compared with the DNA. TRBV12-2 is termed a pseudogene. The CDR3 consists of 16 residues. CDR3 sequence: CASPTGANAPHQPQHF. In nucleotides, the CDR3 is TGTGCAAGTCCCACAGGGGCCAATGCCCCTCATCAGCCCCAGCATTTT.

The sample holds a few counts of this clone. The chain carries TRBV7-9 and TRBJ2-7, with D uncertain. This CDR3 spans 12 amino acids. The V and J ends lost 2 bases and 4 bases respectively, with 6 bases between them. Germline V gene sequence: CDR1 SEHNR, CDR2 FQNEAQ (reference sequence). CDR3 amino acids: CASSLTGYEQYF. DNA of the CDR3: TGTGCCAGCAGCTTAACTGGGTACGAGCAGTACTTC.